This entry lists 21 T cell receptor beta chains sequenced from one sample in a study of blood T cells in healthy people across ages. Primed by a sample-barcoded 5' primer and a J-beta primer mix, a second PCR proceeded for roughly 6 to 12 cycles. Each CDR3 protein gets one entry after TCRdb re-called the 5' RACE reads with MiXCR. The sample consists of 1.5 million to 2 million distinct CDR3 sequences, roughly 28% of them appearing once. Sequencing input: blood. Receptors originate from a woman in her twenties or thirties in good health.

Points on this clonotype: A single base separates this from a much larger clone, so it may be a read error. The rearrangement links TRBV27 to TRBJ2-7; D may be TRBD1 (6 bases). CDR3 length equals 16 residues. Germline lookup yields CDR1 MNHEY and CDR2 SMNVEV (reference sequence). CDR3 in amino acids: CASSSRLGQNPYELYF. Written as DNA, the CDR3 is TGTGCCAGCAGTTCAAGGTTAGGACAGAATCCCTACGAGCTGTACTTC.

Turning to this clonotype: A much bigger clone sits one base away, suggesting this may be a read error. The chain joins TRBV4-1 to TRBJ2-1; D gene uncertain. The CDR3 spans 11 residues. Germline V gene sequence: CDR1 MGHRA, CDR2 YSYEKL. CDR3 residues: CASSQENERFF. CDR3 DNA sequence: TGCGCCAGCAGCCAGGAAAATGAGCGGTTCTTC.

The chain links TRBV7-2 to TRBJ2-7; D might be TRBD1 or TRBD2, each matching 5 bases. Trimming removed 5 bases at V and 4 bases at J, with 18 bases between. The CDR3 is 15 residues long. Looked up from germline, CDR1 is SGHTA and CDR2 is FQGNSA. CDR3 protein: CASSRGYGAPYEQYF. CDR3 DNA sequence: TGTGCCAGCAGCCGAGGTTACGGGGCCCCATACGAGCAGTACTTC. Variable domain in full (rest from reference TRBV7-2 and TRBJ2-7): GAGVSQSPSNKVTEKGKDVELRCDPISGHTALYWYRQSLGQGLEFLIYFQGNSAPDKSGLPSDRFSAERTGGSVSTLTIQRTQQEDSAVYLCASSRGYGAPYEQYFGPGTRLTVT.

This clonotype turned up a few times. The chain couples TRBV9 to TRBJ2-5; TRBD2 matches 9 bases. The V gene's germline CDR1 is SGDLS and CDR2 YYNGEE. The V gene end was trimmed by 3 bases and the J gene end by 5 bases; junction bases not matched to a gene: 5. The CDR3 has 14 amino acids. The CDR3 nucleotides read TGTGCCAGCAGCGCCCTAGCGGGGAGGGAGACCCAGTACTTC. Its translation: CASSALAGRETQYF.

The chain recombines TRBV20-1 with TRBJ1-2, with D perhaps TRBD1 (6 bases). V was clipped by 3 bases and J by 4 bases, with 15 bases between them. In germline, CDR1 is DFQATT, CDR2 SNEGSKA (reference sequence). The length of the CDR3 is 14 residues. The CDR3: CSARGGPYIYGYTF. The CDR3, as DNA: TGCAGTGCTAGGGGGGGGCCGTACATCTATGGCTACACCTTC.

Remarks on this clonotype: This may be a read error, as it is one base from a much larger clone. J is TRBJ2-1 and V is TRBV6-5; D perhaps matches TRBD1 (5 bases). V was shortened by 6 bases and J by 10 bases, with 22 bases between the two germline ends. This CDR3 is built from 15 residues. The V gene's germline CDR1 is MNHEY and CDR2 SVGAGI. In DNA, the CDR3 is TGTGCCAGCAGATTAGACCAGGGCCGCGTCTACGAGCAGTTCTTC. Its protein is CASRLDQGRVYEQFF.

Only a few counts were recorded for this clonotype. The chain has TRBV12-3 or TRBV12-4 and TRBJ2-5; D not certain. With 5 bases removed from V and 3 bases from J, the gap between germline ends came to 13 bases. The CDR3 covers 14 residues. As DNA, the CDR3 is TGTGCCAGCAGTCCCCCGGCTACTGAAGAGACCCAGTACTTC. Protein: CASSPPATEETQYF.

The chain uses TRBV11-3 and TRBJ2-5; D gene ambiguous. Germline values: CDR1 SGHNT, CDR2 YENEEA. The germline V and J ends were trimmed by 2 bases and 5 bases, with 9 bases remaining between them. The length of the CDR3 is 13 residues. The CDR3 sequence is CASSLRAWETQYF. The CDR3 DNA sequence: TGTGCCAGCAGCTTAAGGGCTTGGGAGACCCAGTACTTC.

This clonotype was picked up many times. The chain recombines TRBV12-3 or TRBV12-4 with TRBJ2-1; D gene ambiguous. The CDR3 spans 16 residues. Trimming left V 3 bases short and J 0 bases short, with 12 bases between. The CDR3 DNA sequence: TGTGCCAGCAGTTTGGGCGCCATGAGCTCCTACAATGAGCAGTTCTTC. Translated, it gives CASSLGAMSSYNEQFF.

This clonotype was found a few times. The V call is TRBV7-2, the J call TRBJ2-1, with 10 positions matching TRBD2. Germline V CDR1 and CDR2: SGHTA, FQGNSA. With 5 bases clipped from V and 4 bases from J, the junction kept 8 bases outside the gene matches. CDR3 length: 16 amino acids. The CDR3 here is CASSPQASGGYNEQFF. The CDR3 DNA reads TGTGCCAGCAGCCCCCAGGCTAGCGGGGGATACAATGAGCAGTTCTTC.

This clonotype was counted at least ten times. The chain recombines TRBV15 with TRBJ2-7, with TRBD2 identical over 11 bases. The CDR3 sequence is 15 residues long. Trimming cost V 0 bases and J 7 bases; bases outside gene matches: 5. Germline-derived CDR1 and CDR2 are LNHNV and YYDKDF (reference sequence). The CDR3 DNA reads as TGTGCCACCAGCAGAGATCGGCTAGCGGGAGGAGAGCAGTACTTC. This codes for CATSRDRLAGGEQYF.

The V and J genes are TRBV7-9 and TRBJ2-5, with D hard to call. Germline V gives CDR1 SEHNR, CDR2 FQNEAQ (reference sequence). This CDR3 contains 16 residues. Trimming removed 2 bases at V and 0 bases at J, with 13 bases between. In DNA form, the CDR3 reads TGTGCCAGCAGCTTATCCCCAGACCCGTACCAAGAGACCCAGTACTTC. Translation: CASSLSPDPYQETQYF.

The rearrangement links TRBV7-2 to TRBJ2-5; a possible D gene is TRBD1 (6 bases). Germline CDR1 is SGHTA and CDR2 is FQGNSA. The CDR3 is made up of 17 amino acids. V was trimmed by 1 base and J by 2 bases, leaving 17 bases between them. CDR3 DNA: TGTGCCAGCAGCTTAGATTTCTTGGGAAGGGGGCAAGAGACCCAGTACTTC. Translating it yields CASSLDFLGRGQETQYF.

This clonotype was seen repeatedly, ten times or more. The rearrangement uses TRBV29-1 and TRBJ2-7, with 9 bases identical to TRBD2. The CDR3 extends over 19 amino acids. V was clipped by 3 bases and J by 2 bases; unmatched bases: 20. CDR1 and CDR2 from the germline V gene are SQVTM and ANQGSEA. The CDR3 here is CSVELVRGLSGRSTYEQYF. Here the CDR3 DNA reads TGCAGCGTTGAGTTAGTTAGGGGGCTTAGCGGGAGATCAACCTACGAGCAGTACTTC.

CDR3 sequence (DNA): TGTGCCAGCAGCCCTGGGGCAGGGACAGGTCCCCTAAATGAGCAGTTCTTC. Its translation: CASSPGAGTGPLNEQFF. The chain carries TRBV7-8 and TRBJ2-1, with TRBD1 identical over 8 bases. V dropped 5 bases and J dropped 7; count of bases not matched to a gene: 16. The V gene's germline CDR1 is SGHVS and CDR2 FQNEAQ. CDR3 length equals 17 residues.

This clonotype was counted ten times or more. The V gene is TRBV28, the J gene TRBJ2-7; D may correspond to TRBD1 or TRBD2 (5 bases each). The CDR3 sequence is 12 residues long. V lost 9 bases and J lost 1, with 10 bases in between. CDR1 is MDHEN and CDR2 is SYDVKM in the germline V gene. The CDR3 sequence: CASLGVSYEQYF. CDR3 in DNA: TGTGCCAGTTTGGGGGTTTCCTACGAGCAGTACTTC.

The genes are TRBV6-2 or TRBV6-3 and TRBJ2-3; unclear D gene. CDR3 length: 14 amino acids. The V end lost 2 bases, the J end lost 7 bases, and 13 bases lay between the germline ends. Per germline, CDR1 MNHEY and CDR2 SVGEGT. CDR3 nucleotide sequence: TGTGCCAGCAGTTACCCGGGCCTATACAATACGCAGTATTTT. It encodes CASSYPGLYNTQYF.

This clonotype has only a few counts. This rearrangement joins TRBV12-3 or TRBV12-4 to TRBJ2-2, with TRBD1 matching 11 bases. The CDR3 covers 14 residues. J lost 9 bases, V lost 6 bases, and 6 bases had no gene match. In nucleotides, the CDR3 is TGTGCCAGCAGCCGGACAGGGGGCCTCTGGGAGCTGTTTTTT. This encodes CASSRTGGLWELFF.

This clonotype was seen only a few times. The chain is built from TRBV12-3 or TRBV12-4 and TRBJ2-3, with a tentative D call TRBD2 (5 bases). There are 14 residues in the CDR3. Trimming shortened V by 7 bases and J by 2 bases, and 13 bases separated the two germline ends. In DNA form, the CDR3 reads TGTGCCAGCATGTTAGCGCCCAACACAGATACGCAGTATTTT. Residues: CASMLAPNTDTQYF.

There are a few counts of this clonotype. The V and J genes are TRBV5-1 and TRBJ1-2, with a weak D call TRBD1 (5 bases). CDR3 length equals 16 residues. Trimming shortened V by 0 bases and J by 4 bases, and 16 bases separated the two germline ends. Germline V lookup: CDR1 SGHRS, CDR2 YFSETQ. CDR3 bases: TGCGCCAGCAGCTTGGTTCCCTCCGGGACGGTCTATGGCTACACCTTC. Its translation is CASSLVPSGTVYGYTF.

The CDR3 DNA reads as TGTGCCAGCAGCACAACCGGGACTCGGGAGCGGGAGACCCAGTACTTC. The encoded protein is CASSTTGTRERETQYF. The chain couples TRBV7-6 to TRBJ2-5; TRBD2 is a possible D gene (6 bases). Germline lookup yields CDR1 SGHVS and CDR2 FNYEAQ. Trimming took 5 bases from V and 5 from J, leaving 21 bases between them. The CDR3 has 16 amino acids.